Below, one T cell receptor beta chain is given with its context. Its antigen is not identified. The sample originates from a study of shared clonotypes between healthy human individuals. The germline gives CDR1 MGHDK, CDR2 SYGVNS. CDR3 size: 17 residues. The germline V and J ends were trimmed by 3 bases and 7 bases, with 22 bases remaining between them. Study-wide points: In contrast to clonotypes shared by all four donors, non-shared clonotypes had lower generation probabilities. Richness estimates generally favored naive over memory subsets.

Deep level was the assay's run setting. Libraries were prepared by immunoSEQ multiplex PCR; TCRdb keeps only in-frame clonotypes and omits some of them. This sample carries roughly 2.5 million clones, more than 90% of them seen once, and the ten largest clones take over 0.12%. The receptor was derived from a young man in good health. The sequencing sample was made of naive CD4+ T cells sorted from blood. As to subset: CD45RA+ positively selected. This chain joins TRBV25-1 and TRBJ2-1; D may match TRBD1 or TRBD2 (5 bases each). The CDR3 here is CASSDPKPGTGNNEQFF. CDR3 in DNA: TGTGCCAGCAGTGACCCCAAGCCCGGGACGGGAAATAATGAGCAGTTCTTC. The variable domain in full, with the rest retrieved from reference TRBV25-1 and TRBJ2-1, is EADIYQTPRYLVIGTGKKITLECSQTMGHDKMYWYQQDPGMELHLIHYSYGVNSTEKGDLSSESTVSRIRTEHFPLTLESARPSHTSQYLCASSDPKPGTGNNEQFFGPGTRLTVL.